This TCR beta chain stems from a study of graft-versus-host responses after intestinal transplantation. Data came from immunoSEQ multiplex PCR; TCRdb stores just in-frame clones and leaves some out. This sample carries 80,000 to 100,000 clones, roughly nine tenths of them seen once, and the ten largest clones take about 0.18%. About this clone: Its target is not known.

The germline gives CDR1 LGHNA, CDR2 YNFKEQ. This CDR3 is 14 amino acids long. The germline V and J ends were trimmed by 4 bases and 2 bases, with 12 bases remaining between them. The sequence came from a human donor who was the organ donor for an intestinal transplant. The V call is TRBV4-2, the J call TRBJ2-7; D possibly corresponds to TRBD1 (6 bases). Sequencing used unstimulated CD4+ T cells sorted from spleen or lymph node cells, obtained before transplant. The CDR3 region has the DNA TGTGCCAGCAGCCGCCGGGACAACACCTACGAGCAGTACTTC. This encodes CASSRRDNTYEQYF.